This TCR beta chain was recorded in a study of cytomegalovirus exposure and HLA in healthy donors. Whole-study findings and limits: Beyond CMV serostatus, there was no information to go on about immune exposure. Accurate prediction of most subjects' HLA-A and HLA-B alleles from TCR beta sequences was reported.

With 60 Vbeta and 13 Jbeta primers, the PCR was carried out. Some clones are missing from TCRdb's copy, which holds only in-frame ones; the method was immunoSEQ multiplex PCR. The sample has roughly 99,000 clones, 70% to 80% seen once; the top ten hold around 2.1%. The CDR3 extends over 15 amino acids. V lost 7 bases, J lost 3 bases, and 21 bases lay in between. CDR1 is SQVTM, CDR2 ANQGSEA, per germline. Concerning this clone itself: Antigen: not known.

The origin of this receptor is a man between 18 and 29 years old in good health and CMV-seronegative. V is TRBV29-1 and J is TRBJ2-5, with D perhaps matching TRBD2 (6 bases). Sequences were obtained from PBMCs. CDR3 amino acids: CSAFPDGGKKETQYF. The CDR3 region has the DNA TGCAGCGCATTTCCGGACGGAGGGAAGAAAGAGACCCAGTACTTC.